The 19 T cell receptor beta chains below were found in one sample sequenced in a study of CD8 T cells in ankylosing spondylitis. TCRdb reanalysed the 5' RACE reads using MiXCR and keeps one entry per CDR3 protein. Among 200,000 or so distinct CDR3 sequences listed, about 18% were seen once. The sample comprised blood, either unsorted or a sorted T cell fraction (not recorded which). The receptors stem from a male donor aged 10 to 35 with ankylosing spondylitis or in good health (not recorded which).

This clonotype was detected ten times or more. The V and J genes are TRBV28 and TRBJ2-2, with D perhaps matching TRBD1 (5 bases). Germline V gives CDR1 MDHEN, CDR2 SYDVKM. The CDR3 is made up of 16 amino acids. Trimming left V 6 bases short and J 1 base short, with 15 bases between. CDR3 sequence reads: CASRRSRTGNTGELFF. In nucleotides, the CDR3 is TGTGCCAGCAGAAGATCGAGAACAGGGAACACCGGGGAGCTGTTTTTT.

This clonotype has a count of ten or more. The CDR3 DNA follows: TGTGCCAGCAGCCTCACCCGGGGGGCGGGTCGCGAAGCTTTCTTT. Residues: CASSLTRGAGREAFF. J is TRBJ1-1 and V is TRBV11-2; possibly TRBD1 for D (6 bases). The germline gives CDR1 SGHAT, CDR2 FQNNGV. Trimming pared 5 bases from V and 8 bases from J, leaving 21 bases between. The CDR3 contains 15 residues.

This clonotype was observed at least ten times. The chain links TRBV20-1 to TRBJ2-5, with 13 bases lining up with TRBD2. There are 15 residues in the CDR3. With 1 base clipped from V and 6 bases from J, the junction kept 5 bases outside the gene matches. The germline gives CDR1 DFQATT, CDR2 SNEGSKA (reference sequence). The CDR3 DNA reads as TGCAGTGCTAGAGTACTAGCGGGAGGGCCGAAGACCCAGTACTTC. As protein: CSARVLAGGPKTQYF.

The J gene is TRBJ1-1, the V gene TRBV27; 9 bases fit TRBD1. V lost 5 bases to trimming and J lost 5 bases; unmatched junction nucleotides: 6. The germline CDR1 and CDR2 sequences are MNHEY and SMNVEV (reference sequence). The CDR3 totals 14 residues. This CDR3 is CASSPGQGRTEAFF. CDR3 DNA sequence: TGTGCCAGCAGTCCCGGACAGGGGAGGACTGAAGCTTTCTTT.

This clonotype was recorded many times. The chain links TRBV4-2 to TRBJ2-7; D is uncertain. CDR1 and CDR2 from the germline V gene are LGHNA and YNFKEQ. V was clipped by 0 bases and J by 2 bases, with 5 bases between them. The CDR3 loop spans 13 amino acids. CDR3 sequence (DNA): TGTGCCAGCAGCCAAGATCGTCCCTACGAGCAGTACTTC. Its protein is CASSQDRPYEQYF.

Ten or more counts support this clonotype. This chain joins TRBV2 and TRBJ2-5, with 9 bases fitting TRBD1. The CDR3 has 15 amino acids. V gave up 7 bases and J gave up 1 base; unmatched junction bases: 7. CDR1 is SNHLY and CDR2 is FYNNEI in the germline V gene. CDR3 amino acids: CASTKGQGIQETQYF. The CDR3 DNA reads TGTGCCAGCACGAAGGGACAGGGTATCCAAGAGACCCAGTACTTC.

This clonotype has at least ten counts. This chain uses TRBV20-1 with TRBJ1-2; no firm D call. CDR3 size: 11 residues. V gave up 8 bases and J gave up 4 bases, with 11 bases separating them. Looked up from germline, CDR1 is DFQATT and CDR2 is SNEGSKA (reference sequence). The CDR3 is CSLPGIYGYTF. In nucleotides, the CDR3 is TGCAGTTTGCCGGGGATCTATGGCTACACCTTC.

V and J are TRBV20-1 and TRBJ1-4; no reliable D call. From germline, CDR1 is DFQATT and CDR2 SNEGSKA (reference sequence). Trimming removed 5 bases from V and 8 bases from J, with 9 bases in between. CDR3 size: 11 residues. DNA for the CDR3: TGCAGTGCTGGACGTGGGGAAAAACTGTTTTTT. Its protein product is CSAGRGEKLFF.

The genes are TRBV5-2 and TRBJ2-1; the table's D call of TRBD1 was not tested on the DNA. TRBV5-2 is a pseudogene locus. This CDR3 spans 14 amino acids. The CDR3 reads CASKDREAYNEQFF. CDR3 nucleotide sequence: TGTGCCAGCAAAGACAGGGAAGCCTACAATGAGCAGTTCTTC.

This rearrangement joins TRBV7-8 to TRBJ2-1; D may be TRBD2 (6 bases). This CDR3 has 16 amino acids. Trimming shortened V by 5 bases and J by 9 bases, and 23 bases separated the two germline ends. Germline V lookup: CDR1 SGHVS, CDR2 FQNEAQ. The CDR3 sequence is CASSPSGGLGRGEQFF. In DNA form, the CDR3 reads TGTGCCAGCAGCCCTAGTGGGGGACTCGGAAGGGGTGAGCAGTTCTTC.

In this sample, this clonotype turned up many times. J is TRBJ2-3 and V is TRBV24-1; 7 nucleotides match TRBD1. The junction had 5 bases not matched to a gene; V was cut back by 5 bases and J by 4 bases. There are 14 residues in the CDR3. CDR1 is KGHDR and CDR2 is SFDVKD in the germline V gene. This CDR3 reads CATSGGGGSDTQYF. DNA for the CDR3: TGTGCCACCAGTGGAGGGGGCGGGTCAGATACGCAGTATTTT.

The chain carries TRBV6-5 and TRBJ2-3; 14 bases map to TRBD2. Per the germline V gene, CDR1 is MNHEY and CDR2 is SVGAGI. The CDR3 is made up of 16 amino acids. J lost 6 bases, V lost 6 bases, and 8 bases had no gene match. CDR3 bases: TGTGCCAGCAGCTTGGGACTAGCGGGAGAATCCGATACGCAGTATTTT. Translated: CASSLGLAGESDTQYF.

This clonotype appeared a few times. The chain employs TRBV7-8 and TRBJ1-5; D not resolved. This CDR3 is 19 amino acids long. Germline V lookup: CDR1 SGHVS, CDR2 FQNEAQ. The V end was cut by 5 bases, the J end by 4 bases, with 27 bases between. The CDR3 protein is CASSPVLLRTKGSNQPQHF. As DNA, the CDR3 is TGTGCCAGCAGCCCCGTTTTGTTACGGACCAAAGGGAGTAATCAGCCCCAGCATTTT.

The sample holds many counts of this clonotype. The V call is TRBV20-1, the J call TRBJ2-1; 11 bases align to TRBD2. This CDR3 is built from 16 residues. The junction had 6 bases not matched to a gene; V was cut back by 5 bases and J by 0 bases. Germline assignment: CDR1 DFQATT and CDR2 SNEGSKA (reference sequence). The chain's CDR3 is CSALGLAESSYNEQFF. The CDR3 coding sequence is TGCAGTGCTTTGGGACTAGCGGAAAGCTCCTACAATGAGCAGTTCTTC.

This clonotype occurred many times. This chain uses TRBV4-2 with TRBJ1-1, with 10 bases lining up with TRBD1. The CDR3 has 15 amino acids. J gave up 5 bases and V 4 bases, and 7 bases lay outside the gene matches. Looked up from germline, CDR1 is LGHNA and CDR2 is YNFKEQ. In DNA, the CDR3 is TGTGCCAGCAGCCCGCAGGGACAGGGGCTGACTGAAGCTTTCTTT. This codes for CASSPQGQGLTEAFF.

This clonotype came up many times. The chain employs TRBV12-3 or TRBV12-4 and TRBJ2-1; TRBD2 matches 16 bases. Unmatched junction bases numbered 23, after V lost 7 bases and J lost 8 bases. The CDR3 sequence is 21 residues long. Written as DNA, the CDR3 is TGTGCCAGCACCTACTTAGGGAGGGGACTAGCGGGAGGGCCGAGTAGAGATGAGCAGTTCTTC. Amino acids: CASTYLGRGLAGGPSRDEQFF.

The table lists this clonotype with many counts. J is TRBJ1-6 and V is TRBV5-1; TRBD1 aligns across 7 bases. With V trimmed by 2 bases and J by 4 bases, 3 bases remained unmatched. The CDR3 has 15 residues. Germline V lookup: CDR1 SGHRS, CDR2 YFSETQ. The CDR3 DNA follows: TGCGCCAGCAGCTTCGGGACAGCGTATAATTCACCCCTCCACTTT. Amino acid sequence: CASSFGTAYNSPLHF.

This clonotype was picked up one time. The chain joins TRBV20-1 to TRBJ2-5; D is perhaps TRBD1 (5 bases). Trimming shortened V by 6 bases and J by 1 base, and 18 bases separated the two germline ends. This CDR3 region has 15 residues. CDR1 and CDR2 (germline): DFQATT, SNEGSKA (reference sequence). The CDR3: CSALEGAGSQETQYF. The DNA for the CDR3 is TGCAGTGCCCTAGAAGGAGCAGGGTCCCAAGAGACCCAGTACTTC.

This chain uses TRBV11-2 with TRBJ2-1, with TRBD1 matching over 8 bases. Germline V CDR1 and CDR2: SGHAT, FQNNGV. The CDR3 is made up of 18 amino acids. J was trimmed by 2 bases and V by 3 bases; bases with no gene match: 12. CDR3 DNA: TGTGCCAGCAGCTTGCCAATACCTTCGGACAGGGCCTACAATGAGCAGTTCTTC. This gives the protein CASSLPIPSDRAYNEQFF.